These T cell receptor beta chains were read from a single sample in a study of early T cells in non-severe SARS-CoV-2 infection. Using its own MiXCR run on the 5' RACE reads, TCRdb lists one record per CDR3 protein. Of over 50,000 distinct CDR3 sequences in the sample, about 15% were seen once. Sequencing was performed on whole blood, taken at baseline. Receptors were obtained from an adult who was a healthcare worker with PCR-confirmed SARS-CoV-2 infection or an uninfected control (not recorded which). CDR3s include the opening cysteine and the closing phenylalanine or tryptophan. The order of the fields is V gene, D gene, clone size, J gene, CDR3 protein, CDR3 DNA. A D gene is named only where the DNA matches it firmly. Clone size is given for some rows only: seen once, a few or many times, or a class if the clone is expanded.

TRBV5-1	-	few	TRBJ1-1	CASSFDKTEAFF	TGCGCCAGCAGCTTCGACAAGACTGAAGCTTTCTTT
TRBV4-1	-	few	TRBJ2-1	CASSQDQAGAPYNEQFF	TGCGCCAGCAGCCAAGATCAGGCGGGGGCCCCATACAATGAGCAGTTCTTC
TRBV20-1	TRBD2	few	TRBJ2-3	CSHRLADTDTQYF	TGCAGTCACCGACTAGCGGACACAGATACGCAGTATTTT
TRBV6-5	-	-	TRBJ2-7	CASSYGGPYEQYF	TGTGCCAGCAGTTACGGTGGGCCCTACGAGCAGTACTTC
TRBV18	TRBD2	many	TRBJ2-4	CASSPLGTSGTLAKNIQYF	TGTGCCAGCTCACCGTTAGGGACTAGCGGGACCCTAGCCAAAAACATTCAGTACTTC
TRBV29-1	TRBD2	many	TRBJ2-7	CSVEVLAGDEQYF	TGCAGCGTTGAAGTATTAGCGGGAGACGAGCAGTACTTC
TRBV7-2	-	few	TRBJ2-5	CASSFYQETQYF	TGTGCCAGCAGCTTTTACCAAGAGACCCAGTACTTC
TRBV14	TRBD2	few	TRBJ2-7	CASSPWTSGILWEQYF	TGTGCCAGCAGCCCCTGGACTAGCGGGATATTGTGGGAGCAGTACTTC
TRBV10-3	-	-	TRBJ2-1	CAISAETYNEQFF	TGTGCCATCAGTGCAGAAACCTACAATGAGCAGTTCTTC
TRBV20-1	-	-	TRBJ1-5	CSAREGRSSNQPQHF	TGCAGTGCTAGGGAGGGGCGCAGTAGCAATCAGCCCCAGCATTTT
TRBV9	-	few	TRBJ2-3	CASSVAAGAQGAQYF	TGTGCCAGCAGCGTAGCAGCGGGGGCACAGGGGGCGCAGTATTTT
TRBV20-1	TRBD2	-	TRBJ2-3	CSAPRGGSDTQYF	TGCAGTGCTCCACGGGGGGGTTCAGATACGCAGTATTTT
TRBV20-1	TRBD2	-	TRBJ2-3	CSAPGLAVVDTQYF	TGCAGTGCCCCTGGACTAGCTGTCGTTGATACGCAGTATTTT
TRBV7-9	-	few	TRBJ1-1	CASSSEMNTEAFF	TGTGCCAGCAGCTCGGAGATGAACACTGAAGCTTTCTTT
TRBV2	-	many	TRBJ1-5	CASSGRPGLNSNQPQHF	TGTGCCAGCAGTGGGCGCCCGGGACTAAATAGCAATCAGCCCCAGCATTTT
TRBV10-2	-	few	TRBJ2-7	CASRESYEQYF	TGCGCCAGCAGGGAGAGTTACGAGCAGTACTTC
TRBV5-4	TRBD1	few	TRBJ2-7	CASSTGQGNNEQYF	TGTGCCAGCAGCACGGGACAGGGTAACAACGAGCAGTACTTC
TRBV3-1	TRBD2	-	TRBJ2-7	CASSQEAGAGSYEQYF	TGTGCCAGCAGCCAAGAAGCGGGAGCGGGCTCCTACGAGCAGTACTTC
TRBV29-1	-	-	TRBJ2-3	CSVEDRYRGSTDTQYF	TGCAGCGTTGAAGATCGGTATAGGGGCTCCACAGATACGCAGTATTTT
TRBV29-1	TRBD2	-	TRBJ2-3	CSVDSSGADTQYF	TGCAGCGTTGACTCTAGCGGGGCAGATACGCAGTATTTT
TRBV28	-	few	TRBJ2-2	CASSLLDLRAGELFF	TGTGCCAGCAGTTTACTTGATCTTCGAGCCGGGGAGCTGTTTTTT
TRBV18	TRBD1	-	TRBJ2-5	CASSLGQQRETQYF	TGTGCCAGCTCCCTGGGACAGCAGCGAGAGACCCAGTACTTC
TRBV6-6	TRBD1	-	TRBJ1-6	CASSLTGQGNNSPLHF	TGTGCCAGCAGTTTAACGGGACAGGGGAATAATTCACCCCTCCACTTT
TRBV18	-	many	TRBJ2-5	CASSPGTSQETQYF	TGTGCCAGCTCCCCCGGGACGTCCCAAGAGACCCAGTACTTC
TRBV3-1	-	-	TRBJ2-5	CASSQAETQYF	TGTGCCAGCAGCCAAGCGGAGACCCAGTACTTC
TRBV9	TRBD1	few	TRBJ2-7	CASSVTGMSEQYF	TGTGCCAGCAGCGTGACAGGGATGAGCGAGCAGTACTTC
TRBV20-1	-	-	TRBJ2-2	CSASKGSAGELFF	TGCAGTGCTAGTAAGGGTAGCGCCGGGGAGCTGTTTTTT